These 8 T cell receptor beta chains were sequenced from one sample in a study of technical replicates of blood from a handful of donors. The data were produced by immunoSEQ multiplex PCR, yet TCRdb's version contains in-frame clones alone and is incomplete. This table holds 65,000 to 80,000 clones, more than 85% found once. The sample taken for sequencing was T cells isolated from PBMCs. The receptors here all came from a human donor in good health.

The V call is TRBV6-5, the J call TRBJ1-1, with unresolved D. There are 12 residues in the CDR3. The germline V gene has CDR1 MNHEY and CDR2 SVGAGI. V shed 5 bases and J shed 5 bases, with 9 bases lying between them. The CDR3 here is CASSPEGTEAFF. The CDR3 bases are TGTGCCAGCAGTCCAGAGGGAACTGAAGCTTTCTTT.

This clone appeared a single time. The chain employs TRBV19 and TRBJ1-1; D might be TRBD1 (5 bases). The germline gives CDR1 LNHDA, CDR2 SQIVND (reference sequence). V was cut by 3 bases and J by 8 bases, with 13 bases left in between. The CDR3 contains 13 residues. CDR3 protein: CASSIVPGLEAFF. The CDR3, as DNA: TGTGCCAGTAGTATCGTTCCGGGACTCGAAGCTTTCTTT.

This clone was recorded once. This chain connects TRBV7-9 to TRBJ2-5, with D possibly matching TRBD2 (6 bases). CDR1 is SEHNR, CDR2 FQNEAQ, per germline (reference sequence). This CDR3 region has 16 residues. Between the trimmed V and J ends, which lost 1 base and 6 bases, there was a span of 18 bases. This chain's CDR3 is CASSLGVSRGTQTQYF. The CDR3 coding sequence is TGTGCCAGCAGCTTAGGTGTCTCGCGGGGTACGCAGACCCAGTACTTC. The whole variable domain, remainder taken from reference TRBV7-9 and TRBJ2-5, is DTGVSQNPRHKITKRGQNVTFRCDPISEHNRLYWYRQTLGQGPEFLTYFQNEAQLEKSRLLSDRFSAERPKGSFSTLEIQRTEQGDSAMYLCASSLGVSRGTQTQYFGPGTRLLVL.

J is TRBJ2-5 and V is TRBV6-1; D is ambiguous. CDR1 and CDR2 (germline): MNHNS, SASEGT. Trimming removed 4 bases at V and 0 bases at J, with 9 bases between. The CDR3 runs to 14 residues. The CDR3 DNA follows: TGTGCCAGCAGTGTCCACGGTTACCAAGAGACCCAGTACTTC. It specifies CASSVHGYQETQYF.

This chain uses TRBV18 with TRBJ2-2, with TRBD1 matching 8 bases. With 2 bases clipped from V and 0 bases from J, the junction kept 5 bases outside the gene matches. Germline assignment: CDR1 KGHSH and CDR2 LQKENI. CDR3 length equals 17 residues. CDR3 nucleotides: TGTGCCAGCTCACCATGGGGGACAGGAGCGAACACCGGGGAGCTGTTTTTT. Translating it yields CASSPWGTGANTGELFF. Using reference TRBV18 and TRBJ2-2 for the parts outside the CDR3, the full variable domain is NAGVMQNPRHLVRRRGQEARLRCSPMKGHSHVYWYRQLPEEGLKFMVYLQKENIIDESGMPKERFSAEFPKEGPSILRIQQVVRGDSAAYFCASSPWGTGANTGELFFGEGSRLTVL.

CDR3 protein: CASSQLGAQYF. Written as DNA, the CDR3 is TGCGCCAGCAGCCAGTTAGGAGCCCAGTACTTC. The chain recombines TRBV4-1 with TRBJ2-5, with D uncertain. Germline V gene sequence: CDR1 MGHRA, CDR2 YSYEKL. Trimming pared 3 bases from V and 9 bases from J, leaving 8 bases between. The CDR3 runs 11 residues.

V usage is TRBV6-5 and J usage is TRBJ2-7; D possibly corresponds to TRBD2 (5 bases). V lost 5 bases to trimming and J lost 3 bases, with 11 bases between them. This CDR3 has 13 residues. In germline, CDR1 is MNHEY, CDR2 SVGAGI. The CDR3 DNA sequence: TGTGCCAGCAGTCCACTAGGCCTCTACGAGCAGTACTTC. This encodes CASSPLGLYEQYF.

This sequence joins TRBV4-2 and TRBJ2-7, with TRBD2 identical over 8 bases. V lost 1 base to trimming and J lost 7 bases; unmatched junction nucleotides: 9. This CDR3 comprises 15 residues. CDR1 and CDR2 from the germline V gene are LGHNA and YNFKEQ. In nucleotides, the CDR3 is TGTGCCAGCAGCCAAGGGTTCGGGGGGGCCGGGGAGCAGTACTTC. Its protein product is CASSQGFGGAGEQYF.